The clone carrying this T cell receptor beta chain showed up just a few times. These data originate in a study of cytomegalovirus exposure and HLA in healthy donors. With 3 bases removed from V and 0 bases from J, the gap between germline ends came to 24 bases. The CDR3 length is 20 residues. The germline V gene has CDR1 WNHNN and CDR2 SYGVQD (reference sequence). Primers included in the PCR were 60 Vbeta and 13 Jbeta primers. Libraries were prepared by immunoSEQ multiplex PCR; TCRdb keeps only in-frame clonotypes and omits some of them. The data hold about 120,000 clones, with almost 85% observed a single time.

The chain couples TRBV10-1 to TRBJ2-1, with a possible D match to TRBD2 (5 bases). Input material: PBMCs. This TCR was recovered from a woman under 30 in good health and CMV-seronegative. CDR3 in amino acids: CASSDYGRTRGSNSYNEQFF. CDR3 coding DNA: TGCGCCAGCAGTGACTACGGACGGACCCGGGGATCAAACTCCTACAATGAGCAGTTCTTC.